This TCR beta chain was obtained from a study of cytomegalovirus exposure and HLA in healthy donors. Of note for this clone: Its specificity is not known.

A multiplex PCR was run with 60 Vbeta primers and 13 Jbeta primers. The assay was immunoSEQ multiplex PCR, and TCRdb's table has in-frame clones only and misses some. The sample consists of 50,000 or so clones, 55% to 85% of them appearing once. Regarding the study as a whole: It emerged from a later analysis that several of the most significant clusters appeared to be linked to common viral pathogens. As a later analysis showed, a missense DCLRE1C variant was linked to trimming of TCR beta V- and J-genes.

J was trimmed by 0 bases and V by 5 bases; bases with no gene match: 4. Germline CDR1 reads SGHDT; CDR2 reads YYEEEE. The CDR3 spans 15 residues. The chain is built from TRBV5-6 and TRBJ2-2; 7 positions match TRBD1. The source of this sequence is a man aged 35-49 years in good health and CMV-seropositive. Sequencing used PBMCs. The CDR3 nucleotides are TGTGCCAGCAGGCCGGGACAGACGAACACCGGGGAGCTGTTTTTT. Its protein product is CASRPGQTNTGELFF.